These T cell receptor beta chains were read from a single sample in a study of identical twins. TCRdb redid the calling of the 5' RACE reads with MiXCR, one entry per CDR3 protein. The sample has some 1,700,000 distinct CDR3 sequences, less than 35% seen once. Source material: cord blood. These receptors all stem from a newborn girl in good health. CDR3s include the opening cysteine and the closing phenylalanine or tryptophan. The D gene is left open where the match is weak. Clone size is not always given. Where it is, it says once, few, many or a class for expanded clones.

clone_size j_call d_call v_call cdr3_aa cdr3_nt
NA TRBJ1-2 NA TRBV6-1 CASSVIIGRSYGYTF TGTGCCAGCAGTGTGATAATTGGGAGGAGCTATGGCTACACCTTC
NA TRBJ2-7 TRBD2 TRBV28 CASSYQLLAGSYEQYF TGTGCCAGCAGTTACCAGTTGCTAGCGGGATCCTACGAGCAGTACTTC
NA TRBJ1-2 NA TRBV7-2 CASSFETVVPYGYTF TGTGCCAGCAGCTTCGAGACCGTTGTCCCTTATGGCTACACCTTC
NA TRBJ2-5 TRBD2 TRBV7-2 CASSSPGTSAKGNEQYF TGTGCCAGCAGCTCGCCCGGGACTAGCGCCAAGGGGAATGAGCAGTACTTC
NA TRBJ2-1 TRBD1 TRBV29-1 CSVGQGYYNEQFF TGCAGCGTCGGACAGGGGTACTACAATGAGCAGTTCTTC
few TRBJ2-3 NA TRBV4-1 CASSQGPRLDTQYF TGCGCCAGCAGCCAAGGGCCGCGGTTAGATACGCAGTATTTT
few TRBJ2-7 NA TRBV10-3 CAISSRTRTETYEQYF TGTGCCATCAGTTCTCGAACCAGGACAGAGACCTACGAGCAGTACTTC
NA TRBJ1-1 NA TRBV12-3/TRBV12-4 CATRNRRMNTEAFF TGTGCCACCAGAAACAGGCGGATGAACACTGAAGCTTTCTTT
NA TRBJ2-3 TRBD1 TRBV10-3 CAVALTGGPSTDTRYF TGTGCGGTGGCCTTGACAGGGGGGCCCAGCACAGATACGCGGTATTTT
NA TRBJ1-6 TRBD1 TRBV9 CASSVQGAFTSPLHF TGTGCCAGCAGCGTACAGGGGGCCTTTACGTCACCCCTCCACTTT
NA TRBJ2-7 NA TRBV6-5 CASSGPYSVSYEQYF TGTGCCAGCAGTGGTCCCTACAGCGTCTCCTACGAGCAGTACTTC
few TRBJ2-5 TRBD2 TRBV3-1 CASSQGTSRFQETQYF TGTGCCAGCAGCCAAGGGACTAGCCGATTCCAAGAGACCCAGTACTTC
many TRBJ2-1 NA TRBV10-3 CAISDDPLYNEQFF TGTGCCATCAGTGACGACCCTCTCTACAATGAGCAGTTCTTC
NA TRBJ2-2 TRBD2 TRBV12-5 CASGLTSGENTGELFF TGTGCTAGTGGTTTGACTAGCGGGGAGAACACCGGGGAGCTGTTTTTT
few TRBJ2-7 NA TRBV5-5 CASTLNKPYYEQYF TGTGCCAGCACCCTGAACAAGCCCTATTACGAGCAGTACTTC
few TRBJ2-2 NA TRBV20-1 CSARSRLTGELFF TGCAGTGCTAGGTCGCGGCTCACCGGGGAGCTGTTTTTT
few TRBJ2-7 TRBD1 TRBV28 CASSLQGASSYEQYF TGTGCCAGCAGTTTGCAGGGGGCATCCTCCTACGAGCAGTACTTC
NA TRBJ2-7 TRBD2 TRBV14 CASSQTSDVQYF TGTGCCAGCAGCCAAACTAGCGATGTTCAGTACTTC
few TRBJ2-1 NA TRBV6-2/TRBV6-3 CASSRRGTYNEQFF TGTGCCAGCTCGCGGCGGGGAACCTACAATGAGCAGTTCTTC
NA TRBJ2-1 TRBD2 TRBV20-1 CSARDDFGRDEQFF TGCAGTGCTAGAGATGACTTTGGGAGGGATGAGCAGTTCTTC
NA TRBJ2-3 TRBD2 TRBV10-3 CAGGGATDTQYF TGTGCCGGCGGGGGGGCTACAGATACGCAGTATTTT
few TRBJ2-4 NA TRBV20-1 CSALLTSMYIQYF TGCAGTGCTCTATTGACAAGTATGTACATTCAGTACTTC
few TRBJ1-2 NA TRBV28 CASSSAIPGGYTF TGTGCCAGCAGTTCCGCGATTCCAGGTGGCTACACCTTC
NA TRBJ2-7 TRBD1 TRBV12-3/TRBV12-4 CASKPGQYSYEQYF TGTGCCAGCAAACCGGGACAGTACTCCTACGAGCAGTACTTC
few TRBJ1-2 NA TRBV27 CASSLSGKGGYTF TGTGCCAGCAGTTTATCGGGGAAAGGTGGCTACACCTTC
few TRBJ2-3 TRBD1 TRBV29-1 CSYQGARPDTQYF TGCAGCTACCAGGGGGCGCGCCCAGATACGCAGTATTTT
few TRBJ2-6 NA TRBV9 CASSPTRGGTDLSGANVLTF TGTGCCAGCAGCCCGACGAGGGGAGGGACAGATCTCTCTGGGGCCAACGTCCTGACTTTC
NA TRBJ1-2 TRBD1 TRBV28 CASRFTQGASLYGYTF TGTGCCAGCAGATTCACACAGGGGGCCTCCCTCTATGGCTACACCTTC
NA TRBJ2-1 TRBD2 TRBV7-2 CASSSPAGGPSNEQFF TGTGCCAGCAGCTCGCCAGCGGGAGGGCCGAGCAATGAGCAGTTCTTC
few TRBJ2-5 TRBD1 TRBV20-1 CSARDRDRGLETQYF TGCAGTGCTAGAGACCGGGACAGGGGACTAGAGACCCAGTACTTC
NA TRBJ2-5 TRBD2 TRBV7-9 CASSDSGRQQYF TGTGCCAGCAGTGATAGCGGGAGACAGCAGTACTTC
few TRBJ1-2 NA TRBV28 CASTTFGGYTF TGTGCCAGCACCACCTTCGGGGGCTACACCTTC
NA TRBJ1-5 NA TRBV28 CASSSPGRYSNQPQHF TGTGCCAGCAGTTCTCCAGGGCGATATAGCAATCAGCCCCAGCATTTT
NA TRBJ2-5 NA TRBV29-1 CSVASRLRVYF TGCAGCGTTGCGTCGCGGCTGCGGGTGTACTTC
few TRBJ2-3 TRBD2 TRBV11-2 CASSLAGGQAGTQYF TGTGCCAGCAGCTTAGCGGGGGGGCAGGCAGGTACGCAGTATTTT
many TRBJ2-3 NA TRBV27 CASSLIPQGTDTQYF TGTGCCAGCAGTTTAATCCCGCAGGGCACAGATACGCAGTATTTT
NA TRBJ2-1 NA TRBV6-5 CASSLRGSAYNEQFF TGTGCCAGCAGCCTCCGGGGTAGCGCATACAATGAGCAGTTCTTC
few TRBJ2-7 TRBD2 TRBV20-1 CSARGLAGRPSYNEQYF TGCAGTGCTCGGGGCCTAGCGGGGAGACCCTCCTACAATGAGCAGTACTTC